These 8 T cell receptor beta chains were sequenced from one sample in a study of blood T cells in healthy people across ages. Using a J-beta primer mix together with a sample-barcoded 5' primer, a second PCR was run for roughly 7 to 12 cycles. Each CDR3 protein is one row after TCRdb ran MiXCR on the 5' RACE reads. The table shows more than 700,000 distinct CDR3 sequences, with 35% to 50% occurring only once. Input material: blood. These receptors were obtained from a man older than 75 in good health.

The chain combines TRBV5-6 with TRBJ1-2; the match to TRBD1 covers 8 bases. CDR1 and CDR2 (germline): SGHDT, YYEEEE. CDR3 size: 16 residues. The V and J ends lost 3 bases and 6 bases, in that order; junction bases with no gene match: 13. The CDR3 spells CASSSDRVSGYNGYTF. CDR3 coding DNA: TGTGCCAGCAGCTCGGACAGGGTCTCAGGATACAATGGCTACACCTTC.

This chain links TRBV7-8 with TRBJ2-7; 9 bases match TRBD2. CDR3 length equals 15 residues. Germline V gene data show CDR1 as SGHVS and CDR2 as FQNEAQ. The trim removed 4 bases at V and 1 base at J, leaving 5 bases unmatched. CDR3 residues: CASSSLAGVSYEQYF. CDR3 coding DNA: TGTGCCAGCAGCTCCTTAGCGGGAGTATCCTACGAGCAGTACTTC.

This clonotype was counted only a few times. This chain connects TRBV20-1 to TRBJ2-4; 8 positions agree with TRBD2. The better agreement between TRBJ2-7 and the DNA end casts doubt on the J call. Per the germline V gene, CDR1 is DFQATT and CDR2 is SNEGSKA (reference sequence). This CDR3 region has 12 residues. CDR3 sequence: CSASREGDEQYF. The CDR3 nucleotides are TGCAGTGCTAGCCGGGAGGGGGACGAGCAGTACTTC.

This clonotype has only a few counts. The genes are TRBV7-2 and TRBJ1-6; no clear D gene. CDR1 SGHTA and CDR2 FQGNSA come from the germline V gene. There are 14 residues in the CDR3. V shed 1 base and J shed 7 bases, with 8 bases lying between them. This chain's CDR3 is CASSLVFRNSPLHF. CDR3 in DNA: TGTGCCAGCAGCTTAGTCTTTAGGAATTCACCCCTCCACTTT.

V and J are TRBV6-5 and TRBJ2-1; D may be TRBD2 (5 bases). CDR3 length: 14 residues. Germline CDR1 MNHEY, CDR2 SVGAGI. Trimming left V 2 bases short and J 9 bases short, with 14 bases between. In DNA, the CDR3 is TGTGCCAGCAGTTACGGAGGTTGGCTGGGTGAGCAGTTCTTC. It encodes CASSYGGWLGEQFF.

This chain connects TRBV5-1 to TRBJ2-1; 9 bases line up with TRBD1. The CDR3 runs to 15 residues. V lost 4 bases and J lost 5; bases outside the gene matches: 7. Germline assignment: CDR1 SGHRS and CDR2 YFSETQ. In DNA form, the CDR3 reads TGCGCCAGCAGCCGTACCGGGACAGGGAACAATGAGCAGTTCTTC. Residues: CASSRTGTGNNEQFF.

The chain links TRBV24-1 to TRBJ2-3; D may be TRBD2 (6 bases). V lost 9 bases, J lost 0 bases, and 12 bases lay in between. This CDR3 is built from 14 residues. The germline V gene encodes CDR1 KGHDR and CDR2 SFDVKD. The CDR3 bases are TGTGCCACCTCAAGGGAGGCTAGCACAGATACGCAGTATTTT. As protein: CATSREASTDTQYF.

This clonotype was counted only a few times. The V gene is TRBV6-5, the J gene TRBJ2-1; TRBD2 matches 13 bases. The germline V gene encodes CDR1 MNHEY and CDR2 SVGAGI. Unmatched junction bases numbered 10, after V lost 4 bases and J lost 13 bases. The CDR3 extends over 15 amino acids. The CDR3 loop is CASSLPGLAGSEQFF. In nucleotides, the CDR3 is TGTGCCAGCAGTTTACCGGGACTAGCGGGGTCGGAACAGTTCTTC.